Listed here is a single T cell receptor (beta chain). Its antigen remains unidentified. Each of the donors was a healthy bone marrow donor. The data are from a study of cytomegalovirus exposure and HLA in healthy donors. The CDR3 covers 14 residues. The germline V and J ends were trimmed by 6 bases and 6 bases, with 17 bases remaining between them. CDR1 is MNHEY, CDR2 SMNVEV, per germline (reference sequence). Vbeta (60) and Jbeta (13) primers were used in the PCR. Clones were sequenced by immunoSEQ multiplex PCR, and TCRdb holds only the in-frame ones, with some missing. The sample carries 200,000 or so clones, roughly 74% recorded once. Study-level results: A missense variant in DCLRE1C was later tied to TCR beta V- and J-gene trimming.

The chain joins TRBV27 to TRBJ1-2; D remains unclear. The sequence came from a woman aged 25 to 39 in good health and CMV-seropositive. Sequenced sample: PBMCs. Written as DNA, the CDR3 is TGTGCCAGCAGGACTCGGGTTGATTTTGATGGCTACACCTTC. This translates into CASRTRVDFDGYTF.